Shown below are 4 T cell receptor beta chains from a single sample sequenced in a study of graft-versus-host responses after intestinal transplantation. Using immunoSEQ multiplex PCR, the repertoire was profiled, and TCRdb retains in-frame clones only, with some absent. Of over 75,000 clones in the sample, around 90% were seen once. These receptors have no known antigen. This specimen was unstimulated CD8+ T cells sorted from spleen or lymph node cells, taken before transplant. The receptors were sampled from a human donor who was the organ donor for an intestinal transplant.

This rearrangement joins TRBV6-5 to TRBJ2-7; D gene ambiguous. Germline V gene data show CDR1 as MNHEY and CDR2 as SVGAGI. Trimming pared 2 bases from V and 3 bases from J, leaving 11 bases between. There are 14 residues in the CDR3. Written as DNA, the CDR3 is TGTGCCAGCAGTTACGAGTACAGCCTCTACGAGCAGTACTTC. Protein sequence: CASSYEYSLYEQYF.

This chain joins TRBV5-4 and TRBJ2-7; D ambiguous. There are 13 residues in the CDR3. Germline loops: CDR1 SGHNT, CDR2 YYREEE (reference sequence). V was trimmed by 4 bases and J by 9 bases, leaving 17 bases between them. Written as DNA, the CDR3 is TGTGCCAGCAGCGAGGAATCGACCGCCGGGCAGTACTTC. As protein: CASSEESTAGQYF.

Written as DNA, the CDR3 is TGTGCCAGCAGCCCAGAGACAGGGCACAATGAGCAGTTCTTC. Protein product: CASSPETGHNEQFF. This chain uses TRBV13 with TRBJ2-1; TRBD1 aligns across 7 bases. V dropped 5 bases and J dropped 5; count of bases not matched to a gene: 6. This CDR3 is built from 14 residues. The germline V gene encodes CDR1 PRHDT and CDR2 FYEKMQ (reference sequence).

The chain links TRBV11-2 to TRBJ2-1, with D possibly TRBD1 on 6 matching bases. The CDR3 runs to 16 residues. The germline V gene encodes CDR1 SGHAT and CDR2 FQNNGV. The V and J ends lost 0 bases and 7 bases respectively, with 16 bases between them. The CDR3 here is CASSLERSGDNNEQFF. The DNA for the CDR3 is TGTGCCAGCAGCTTAGAGAGGTCAGGGGATAATAATGAGCAGTTCTTC.